Included here is one T cell receptor beta chain sequence, with context. These data are taken from a study of shared clonotypes between healthy human individuals. Generated by immunoSEQ multiplex PCR, the TCRdb table keeps only in-frame clones and is missing some. The profile shows some 2,100,000 clones, approximately 94% of them singletons. This CDR3 comprises 15 residues. Germline CDR1 and CDR2: SEHNR and FQNEAQ (reference sequence). Trimming removed 2 bases from V and 1 base from J, with 8 bases in between. V and J are TRBV7-9 and TRBJ2-2, with no clear D. The sequencing sample was made of naive CD4+ T cells sorted from blood. As for subset: CD45RA+ positively selected. This TCR was sampled from a young man in good health. CDR3 sequence reads: CASSLSELNTGELFF. CDR3 coding DNA: TGTGCCAGCAGCTTATCAGAATTGAACACCGGGGAGCTGTTTTTT.